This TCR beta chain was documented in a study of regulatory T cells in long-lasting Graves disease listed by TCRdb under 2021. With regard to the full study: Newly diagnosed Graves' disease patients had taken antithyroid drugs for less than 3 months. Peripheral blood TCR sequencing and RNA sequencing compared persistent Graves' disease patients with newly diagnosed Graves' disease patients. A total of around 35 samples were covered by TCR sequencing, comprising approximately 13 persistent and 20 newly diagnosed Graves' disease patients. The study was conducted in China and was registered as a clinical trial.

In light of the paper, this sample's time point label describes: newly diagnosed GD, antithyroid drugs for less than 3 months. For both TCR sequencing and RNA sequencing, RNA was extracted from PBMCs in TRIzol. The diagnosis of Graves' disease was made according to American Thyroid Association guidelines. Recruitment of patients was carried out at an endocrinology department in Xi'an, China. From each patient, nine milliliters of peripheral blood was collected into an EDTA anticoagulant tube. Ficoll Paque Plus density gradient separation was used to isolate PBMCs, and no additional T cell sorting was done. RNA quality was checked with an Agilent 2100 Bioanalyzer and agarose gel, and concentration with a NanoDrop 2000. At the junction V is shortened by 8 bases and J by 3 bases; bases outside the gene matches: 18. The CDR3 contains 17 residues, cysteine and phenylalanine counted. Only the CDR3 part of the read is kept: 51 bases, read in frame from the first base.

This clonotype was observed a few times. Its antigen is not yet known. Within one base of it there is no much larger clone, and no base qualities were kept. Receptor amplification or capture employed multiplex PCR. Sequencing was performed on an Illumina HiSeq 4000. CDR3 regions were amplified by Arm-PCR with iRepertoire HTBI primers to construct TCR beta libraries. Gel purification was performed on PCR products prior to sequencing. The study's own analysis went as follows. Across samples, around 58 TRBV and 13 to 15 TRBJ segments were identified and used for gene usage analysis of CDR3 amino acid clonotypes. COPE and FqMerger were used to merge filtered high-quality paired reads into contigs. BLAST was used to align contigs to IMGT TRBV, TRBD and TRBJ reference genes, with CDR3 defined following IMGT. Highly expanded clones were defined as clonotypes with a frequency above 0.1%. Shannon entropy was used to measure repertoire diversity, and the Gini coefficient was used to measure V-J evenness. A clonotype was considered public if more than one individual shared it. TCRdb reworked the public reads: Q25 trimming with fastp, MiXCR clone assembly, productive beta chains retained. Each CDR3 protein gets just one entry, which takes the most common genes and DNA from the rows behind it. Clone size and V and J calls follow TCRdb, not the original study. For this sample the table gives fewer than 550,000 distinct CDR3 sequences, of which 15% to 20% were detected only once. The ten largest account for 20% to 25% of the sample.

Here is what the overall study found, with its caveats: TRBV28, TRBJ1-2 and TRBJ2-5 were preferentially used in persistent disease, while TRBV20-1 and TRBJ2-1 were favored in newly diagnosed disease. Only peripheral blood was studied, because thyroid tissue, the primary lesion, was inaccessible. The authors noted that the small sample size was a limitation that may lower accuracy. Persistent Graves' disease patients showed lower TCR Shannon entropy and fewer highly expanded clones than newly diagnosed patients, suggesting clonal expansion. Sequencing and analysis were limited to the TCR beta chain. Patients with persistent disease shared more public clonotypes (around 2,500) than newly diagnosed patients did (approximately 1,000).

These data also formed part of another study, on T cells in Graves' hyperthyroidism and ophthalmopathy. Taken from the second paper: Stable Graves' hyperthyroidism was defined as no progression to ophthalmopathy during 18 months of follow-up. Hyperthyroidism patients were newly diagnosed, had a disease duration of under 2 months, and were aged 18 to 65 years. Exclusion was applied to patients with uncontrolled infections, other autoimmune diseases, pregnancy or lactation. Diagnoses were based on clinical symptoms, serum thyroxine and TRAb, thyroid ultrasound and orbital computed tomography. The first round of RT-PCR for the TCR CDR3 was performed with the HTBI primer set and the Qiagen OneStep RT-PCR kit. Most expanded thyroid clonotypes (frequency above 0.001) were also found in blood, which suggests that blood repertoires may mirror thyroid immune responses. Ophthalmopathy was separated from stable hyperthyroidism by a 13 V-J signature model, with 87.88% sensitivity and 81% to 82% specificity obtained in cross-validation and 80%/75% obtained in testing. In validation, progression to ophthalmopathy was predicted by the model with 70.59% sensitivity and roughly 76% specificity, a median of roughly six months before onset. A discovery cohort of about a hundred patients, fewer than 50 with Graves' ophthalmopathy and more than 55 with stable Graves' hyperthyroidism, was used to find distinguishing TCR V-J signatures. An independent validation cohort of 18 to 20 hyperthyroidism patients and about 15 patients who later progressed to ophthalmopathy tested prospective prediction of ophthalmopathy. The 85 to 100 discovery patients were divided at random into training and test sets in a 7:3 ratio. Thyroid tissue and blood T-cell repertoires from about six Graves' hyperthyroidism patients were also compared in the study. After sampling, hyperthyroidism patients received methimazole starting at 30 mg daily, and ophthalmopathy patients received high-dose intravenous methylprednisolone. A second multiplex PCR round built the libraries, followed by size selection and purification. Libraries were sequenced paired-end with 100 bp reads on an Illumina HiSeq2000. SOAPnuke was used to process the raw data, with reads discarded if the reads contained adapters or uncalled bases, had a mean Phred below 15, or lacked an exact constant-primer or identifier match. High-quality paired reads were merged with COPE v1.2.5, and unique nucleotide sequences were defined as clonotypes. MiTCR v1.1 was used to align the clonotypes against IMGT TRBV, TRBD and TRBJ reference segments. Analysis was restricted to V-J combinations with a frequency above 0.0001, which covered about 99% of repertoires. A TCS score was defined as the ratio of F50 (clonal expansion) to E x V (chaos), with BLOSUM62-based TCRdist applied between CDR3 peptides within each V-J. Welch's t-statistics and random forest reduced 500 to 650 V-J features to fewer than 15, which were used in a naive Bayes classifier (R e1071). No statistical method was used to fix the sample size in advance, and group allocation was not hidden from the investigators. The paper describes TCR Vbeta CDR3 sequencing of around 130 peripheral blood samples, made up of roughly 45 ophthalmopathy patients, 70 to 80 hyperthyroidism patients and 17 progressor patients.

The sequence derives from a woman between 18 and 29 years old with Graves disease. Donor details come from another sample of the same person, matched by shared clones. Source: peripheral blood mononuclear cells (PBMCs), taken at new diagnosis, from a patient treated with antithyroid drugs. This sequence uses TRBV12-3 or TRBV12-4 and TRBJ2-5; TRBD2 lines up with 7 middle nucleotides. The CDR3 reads CASSLGMGGPLKETQYF. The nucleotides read TGTGCCAGCTCACTCGGGATGGGAGGGCCTTTGAAAGAGACCCAGTACTTC.